This record concerns one T cell receptor (beta chain) sequence. Its antigen is unknown. These data come from a study of monozygotic twins with inflammatory bowel disease. TCRdb re-called the 5' RACE reads, yielding one record per CDR3 amino acid sequence without DNA. With a few hundred thousand distinct CDR3 sequences in the sample, the ten largest clones hold more than 4.5%. Germline values: CDR1 SEHNR, CDR2 FQNEAQ (reference sequence). CDR3 length: 11 residues. General study points: Possibly because of limited power, concordant and discordant twins showed no difference in repertoire similarity. The authors could not tell different T cell subtypes apart. Fewer clonotypes were shared with others by IBD patients than by healthy twins, especially with disease activity. Support for any single strong IBD-associated signal or clonotype was not found.

Sequenced: blood. This chain uses TRBV7-9 with TRBJ2-7. This clonotype originated in a human donor with ulcerative colitis or Crohn's disease, or a healthy co-twin of an affected twin (not recorded which). The CDR3 loop reads CASSVLYEQYF.